This T cell receptor beta chain emerged from a study of pediatric ulcerative colitis. Whole-study results and caveats: Rectal pinch biopsies may include blood-derived T cells. All ulcerative colitis patients, but no controls, carried a couple of rectal clonotypes.

TCRdb's table, derived via immunoSEQ multiplex PCR, lists solely in-frame clones and lacks some. This table has 15,000 to 20,000 clones, 70% to 80% appearing once. During colonoscopy, one to two rectal pinch biopsies were collected. V was clipped by 8 bases and J by 6 bases, with 22 bases between them. The CDR3 contains 14 residues. The germline V gene encodes CDR1 SQVTM and CDR2 ANQGSEA. Notes on this clone: The target antigen is unknown.

The origin of this receptor is a boy younger than 18 who was a control in a study of pediatric ulcerative colitis. The chain links TRBV29-1 to TRBJ1-1; the D gene is possibly TRBD1 (5 bases). The sample was gut tissue. The CDR3 region is CSISGRGYISEAFF. The CDR3 DNA is TGCAGCATATCCGGAAGGGGCTACATCTCTGAAGCTTTCTTT.